The following is a T cell receptor (beta chain) sequence with its context. This specimen comes from a study of blood T cell repertoires in COVID-19. Overall study: Nucleic acid was either cDNA or gDNA, and it came from T cells, B-cell-depleted T cells, or PBMCs.

Trimming cost V 5 bases and J 2 bases; bases outside gene matches: 11. Germline CDR1 reads KGHSH; CDR2 reads LQKENI. CDR3 length equals 17 residues. The method was immunoSEQ multiplex PCR; TCRdb's version includes in-frame clones alone and lacks a portion of them. The sample carries under 250,000 clones, about 90% recorded once. This clonotype was obtained from a young woman who had been exposed to COVID-19. Sequenced input: PBMCs or T cells enriched from blood (not recorded which). This rearrangement joins TRBV18 to TRBJ1-2; 10 bases align to TRBD1. The CDR3 region is CASSSPGQGPKNYGYTF. The DNA of the CDR3 is TGTGCCAGCTCATCTCCGGGACAGGGGCCAAAAAACTATGGCTACACCTTC.